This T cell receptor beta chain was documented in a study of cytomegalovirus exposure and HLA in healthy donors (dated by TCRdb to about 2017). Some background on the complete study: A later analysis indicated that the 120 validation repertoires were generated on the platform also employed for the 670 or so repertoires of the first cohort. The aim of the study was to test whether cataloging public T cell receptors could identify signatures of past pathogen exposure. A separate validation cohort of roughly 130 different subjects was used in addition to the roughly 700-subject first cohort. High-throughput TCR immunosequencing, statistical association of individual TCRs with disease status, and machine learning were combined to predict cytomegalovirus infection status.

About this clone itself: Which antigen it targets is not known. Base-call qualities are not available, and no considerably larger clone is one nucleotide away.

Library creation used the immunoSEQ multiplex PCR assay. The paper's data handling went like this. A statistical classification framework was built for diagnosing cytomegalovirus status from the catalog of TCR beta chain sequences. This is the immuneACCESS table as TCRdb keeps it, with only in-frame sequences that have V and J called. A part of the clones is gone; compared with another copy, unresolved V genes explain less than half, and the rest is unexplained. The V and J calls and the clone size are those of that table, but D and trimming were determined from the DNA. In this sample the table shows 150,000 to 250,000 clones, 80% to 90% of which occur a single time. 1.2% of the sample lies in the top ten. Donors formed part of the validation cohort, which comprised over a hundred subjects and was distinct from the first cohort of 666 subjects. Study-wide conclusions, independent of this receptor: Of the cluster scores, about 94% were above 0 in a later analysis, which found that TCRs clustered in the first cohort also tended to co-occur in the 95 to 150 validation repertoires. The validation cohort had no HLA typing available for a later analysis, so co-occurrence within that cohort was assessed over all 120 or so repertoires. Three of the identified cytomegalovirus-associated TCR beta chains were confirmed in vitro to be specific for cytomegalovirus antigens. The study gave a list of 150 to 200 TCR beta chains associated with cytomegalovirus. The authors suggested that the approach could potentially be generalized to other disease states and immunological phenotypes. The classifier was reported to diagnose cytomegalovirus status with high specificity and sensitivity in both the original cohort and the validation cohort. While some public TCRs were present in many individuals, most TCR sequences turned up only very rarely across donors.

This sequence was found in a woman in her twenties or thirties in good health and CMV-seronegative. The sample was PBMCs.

The CDR3 reads CASSQDMAGLAGNEQFF. The nucleotide sequence reads TGCGCCAGCAGCCAAGATATGGCGGGACTAGCGGGCAATGAGCAGTTCTTC. The sequence links TRBV4-1 to TRBJ2-1; 12 of the junction bases match TRBD2. Clipping removes 0 bases from V and 6 bases from J, with 6 as the unmatched junction base count. The CDR3 covers 17 residues, taking in both the cysteine and the phenylalanine. Only the CDR3 DNA stays, 51 bases, in frame from base 1. As encoded in the germline V gene, CDR1 is MGHRA while CDR2 is YSYEKL.